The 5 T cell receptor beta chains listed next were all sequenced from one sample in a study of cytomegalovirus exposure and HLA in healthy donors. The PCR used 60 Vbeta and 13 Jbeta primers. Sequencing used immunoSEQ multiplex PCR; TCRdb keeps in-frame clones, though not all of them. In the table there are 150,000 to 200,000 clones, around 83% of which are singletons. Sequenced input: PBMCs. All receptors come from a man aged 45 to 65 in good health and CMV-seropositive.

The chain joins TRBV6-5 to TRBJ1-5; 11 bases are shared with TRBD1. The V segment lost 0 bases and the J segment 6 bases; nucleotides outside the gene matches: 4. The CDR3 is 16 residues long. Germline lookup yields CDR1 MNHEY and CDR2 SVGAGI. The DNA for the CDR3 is TGTGCCAGCAGTTACTCCGGGACAGGGGGTGGTCAGCCCCAGCATTTT. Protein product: CASSYSGTGGGQPQHF.

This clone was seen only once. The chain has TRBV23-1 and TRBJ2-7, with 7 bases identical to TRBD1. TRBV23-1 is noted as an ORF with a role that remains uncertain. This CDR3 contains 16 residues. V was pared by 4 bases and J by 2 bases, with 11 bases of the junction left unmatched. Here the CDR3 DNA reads TGCGCCAGCAGTCTGCACTACAGGGGAAGCACCTACGAGCAGTACTTC. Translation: CASSLHYRGSTYEQYF.

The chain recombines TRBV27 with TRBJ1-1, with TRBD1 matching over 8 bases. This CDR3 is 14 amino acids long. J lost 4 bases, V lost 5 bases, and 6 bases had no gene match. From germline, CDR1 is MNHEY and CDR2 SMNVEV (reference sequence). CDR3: CASSPMDRATEAFF. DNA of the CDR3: TGTGCCAGCAGTCCGATGGACAGGGCCACTGAAGCTTTCTTT.

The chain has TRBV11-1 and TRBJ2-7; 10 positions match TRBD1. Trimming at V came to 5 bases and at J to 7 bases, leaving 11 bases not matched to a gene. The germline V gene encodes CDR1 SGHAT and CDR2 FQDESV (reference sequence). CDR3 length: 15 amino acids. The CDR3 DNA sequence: TGTGCCAGCAGCCTCTGGGACAGGGGATCGGGAGAGCAGTACTTC. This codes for CASSLWDRGSGEQYF.

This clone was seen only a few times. For the CDR3, the DNA is TGTGCCAGCAGTTTAGGGCCCCCTGAAGCTTTCTTT. Its protein product is CASSLGPPEAFF. This chain uses TRBV28 with TRBJ1-1; unclear D gene. CDR3 length: 12 residues. Trimming cost V 2 bases and J 6 bases, with 7 bases left between them. The germline V gene has CDR1 MDHEN and CDR2 SYDVKM.